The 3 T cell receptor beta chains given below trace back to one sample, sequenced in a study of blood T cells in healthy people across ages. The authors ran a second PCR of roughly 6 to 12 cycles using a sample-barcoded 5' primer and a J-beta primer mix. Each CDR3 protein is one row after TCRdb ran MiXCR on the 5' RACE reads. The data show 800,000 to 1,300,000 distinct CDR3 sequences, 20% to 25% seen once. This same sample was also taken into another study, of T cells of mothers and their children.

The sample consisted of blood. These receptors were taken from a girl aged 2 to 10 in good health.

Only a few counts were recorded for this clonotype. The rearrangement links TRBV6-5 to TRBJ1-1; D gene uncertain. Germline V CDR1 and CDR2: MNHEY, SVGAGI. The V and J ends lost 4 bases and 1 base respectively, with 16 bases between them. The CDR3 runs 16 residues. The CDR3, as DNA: TGTGCCAGCAGTTTCGCAACAGAGCTGGAGAACACTGAAGCTTTCTTT. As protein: CASSFATELENTEAFF.

This CDR3 reads CASNPSGYYNEQFF. The CDR3 region has the DNA TGTGCCAGCAACCCTAGCGGGTACTACAATGAGCAGTTCTTC. The chain employs TRBV14 and TRBJ2-1; TRBD2 agrees at 8 bases. Trimming took 7 bases from V and 3 from J; bases not matched to a gene: 5. Per germline, CDR1 SGHDN and CDR2 FVKESK. The CDR3 has 14 amino acids.

For the CDR3, the DNA is TGCGCCAGCAGCCAATCCGGGACAGGGTACCAAGAGACCCAGTACTTC. It is translated as CASSQSGTGYQETQYF. The rearrangement links TRBV5-1 to TRBJ2-5, with 9 bases matching TRBD1. Germline V lookup: CDR1 SGHRS, CDR2 YFSETQ. The CDR3 sequence is 16 residues long. The V segment lost 4 bases and the J segment 0 bases; nucleotides outside the gene matches: 7.